Sequencing of this TCR beta chain was carried out in a study of blood T cells in healthy people across ages. Combining a sample-barcoded 5' primer with a J-beta primer mix, a second PCR ran for roughly 7 to 12 cycles. Each CDR3 protein is one row after TCRdb ran MiXCR on the 5' RACE reads. This sample yields some 900,000 distinct CDR3 sequences, of which roughly 48% are seen a single time; around 15% belongs to the top ten. Findings and limits, study-wide: The percentage of naive T cells correlated strongly with TCR beta diversity. Getting older went along with TCR beta diversity per million T cells dropping roughly linearly.

This clonotype showed up just a few times. The antigen is not known. Total RNA, at least 5 micrograms per sample, came from PBMCs. The source of this sequence is a man younger than 40 in good health. What was sequenced was blood.

The CDR3 DNA sequence: TGTGCCAGCAGCCGCCTGCCGAGTGAAAAACTGTTTTTT. Translation gives CASSRLPSEKLFF. The V and J genes are TRBV6-6 and TRBJ1-4; the D is unclear. V lost 6 bases and J lost 7, with 12 bases in between. The CDR3 loop spans 13 amino acids. Germline V gives CDR1 MNHNY, CDR2 SVGAGI (reference sequence).